Below, one TCR beta chain is given with its context. Germline lookup yields CDR1 MGHDK and CDR2 SYGVNS. Trimming cost V 8 bases and J 9 bases, with 14 bases left between them. This CDR3 comprises 13 residues. The data are from a study of blood T cell repertoires in COVID-19. Sequencing was performed with immunoSEQ multiplex PCR; in TCRdb, only in-frame clones are kept and a portion is missing. Here the sample spans 190,000 or so clones, about 80% being singletons. The V gene is TRBV25-1, the J gene TRBJ1-6; TRBD1 might be the D (5 bases). The TCR comes from a middle-aged man who had recovered from COVID-19. Material for sequencing was PBMCs or T cells enriched from blood (not recorded which). CDR3 DNA sequence: TGTGCCAGCCACCAGGGCGCCGGTTCACCCCTCCACTTT. Translated: CASHQGAGSPLHF.